This TCR beta chain was identified in a study of graft-versus-host responses after intestinal transplantation (dated by TCRdb to the early 2020s). Regarding the research as a whole: The transplants that recipients received were multivisceral, liver-intestinal, or isolated intestinal. Rather than being sequenced by the commercial service, samples from a few later patients were sequenced in-house on an Illumina MiSeq and processed with MiXCR. Alloreactive clones were identified by sequencing pre-transplant mixed lymphocyte reaction products and comparing these products with unstimulated pre-transplant donor and recipient T cells. After intestinal transplantation, graft-versus-host and host-versus-graft alloreactive T cell clones were followed in the graft, circulation and bone marrow using bulk TCR-beta CDR3 sequencing. All recipients received anti-thymocyte globulin induction followed by maintenance tacrolimus and steroids for 3 to 4 years. Donor T cell macrochimerism was defined as a peak of at least 4% donor T cells among recipient peripheral blood mononuclear cells. The cohort enrolled some 24 intestinal transplant recipients, one of whom was a retransplant, and a few patients without pretransplant specimens were excluded.

Notes on this clone: Its antigen remains unidentified. No much larger clonotype is one base removed from it; base qualities were not supplied.

Bone marrow was aspirated after transplant from the posterior iliac crest or another site chosen by the physician. The junction shows trimming of 4 bases on V and 3 bases on J, and the gene matches do not reach 7 bases of it. The germline V gene (reference sequence) supplies CDR1 SGHNT and CDR2 YYREEE. Spanning cysteine to phenylalanine, the CDR3 consists of 16 amino acids. Of all the DNA, just the CDR3 is kept, 48 bases in frame from base 1. The library was generated by the immunoSEQ multiplex PCR assay. For most patients, genomic DNA was subjected to high-throughput TCR-beta CDR3 sequencing by Adaptive Biotechnologies. The published analysis was carried out like this. Adaptive's ImmunoSEQ software supplied the TCR sequencing data for 15 to 20 patients, while MiXCR and VDJtools were used to process a few other patients. CDR3 nucleotide sequences shared between donor and recipient were removed because the origin of such sequences could not be assigned. At least 2-fold expansion over unstimulated cells and a minimum CFSE-low frequency of 0.002% (template counts) or 0.001% (read counts) were required for clones to be classified as alloreactive. Clones were considered mappable if detected in sequenced pre-transplant spleen, lymph node, or MLR CFSE-low populations of the donor or recipient. The cumulative frequency of alloreactive clones was calculated as a percentage of all sequences, weighted by copy number. This is the immuneACCESS table as TCRdb keeps it, with only in-frame sequences that have V and J called. A part of the clones is gone; compared with another copy, unresolved V genes explain less than half, and the rest is unexplained. V, J and clone size are taken as reported in that table, and D and trimming were inferred from the DNA itself. Within this sample are about 69,000 clones, with roughly 89% of them counted one time only. The ten biggest clones cover 6.5% to 7% of the sample.

Overall study outcomes, separate from this receptor: Early after transplant, peak levels of circulating GvH clones were associated with declines in HvG clones. Conclusions were limited by the relatively low number and heterogeneity of intestinal transplant patients. High GvH to HvG T cell clonal ratios were observed in the allografts of patients with donor T cell macrochimerism. GvH clones were detected in recipient bone marrow, and some appeared earlier in ileal mucosa or blood, consistent with an intestinal mucosal origin.

This clonotype was sampled from a human patient who received an intestinal transplant, so some T cells may come from the graft donor. Rearrangement joined TRBV5-4 to TRBJ2-3, and TRBD2 matches 11 of the central bases. Sequenced material: bone marrow, taken nearly 750 days after intestinal transplantation. The nucleotide sequence reads as follows: TGTGCCAGCAGCCCCACCGCTAGCGGGAGGACAGATACGCAGTATTTT. Translated, this is CASSPTASGRTDTQYF.